Presented here are 14 T cell receptor beta chains from one specimen sequenced in a study of cytomegalovirus exposure and HLA in healthy donors. PCR amplification relied on 60 Vbeta primers (plus 13 Jbeta primers). The repertoire was sequenced with immunoSEQ multiplex PCR; TCRdb's copy has only in-frame clones and lacks some. The sample consists of fewer than 150,000 clones, around 81% of them appearing once. Sequencing was carried out using PBMCs. The receptor set was obtained from a male donor in good health and CMV-seronegative.

The CDR3 protein is CRAGTSGWNTGELFF. CDR3 coding DNA: TGCCGCGCTGGGACTAGCGGGTGGAACACCGGGGAGCTGTTTTTT. The chain carries TRBV29-1 and TRBJ2-2; 12 nucleotides align to TRBD2. The germline CDR1 and CDR2 sequences are SQVTM and ANQGSEA. The CDR3 sequence is 15 residues long.

The CDR3 DNA follows: TGTGCCTGGAGAACCACCGGGACTGAAGCTTTCTTT. Its translation: CAWRTTGTEAFF. V is TRBV30 and J is TRBJ1-1; D remains unclear. V gave up 3 bases and J gave up 5 bases, with 10 bases separating them. This CDR3 is 12 amino acids long. Germline V lookup: CDR1 GTSNPN, CDR2 SVGIG (reference sequence).

The CDR3 DNA follows: TGTGCCAGCGGGCTGACAGGGGCCTCTCAGCCCCAGCATTTT. It yields the protein CASGLTGASQPQHF. The chain combines TRBV27 with TRBJ1-5, with 8 bases matching TRBD1. The CDR3 has 14 amino acids. V was pared by 8 bases and J by 6 bases, with 9 bases of the junction left unmatched. CDR1 and CDR2 from the germline V gene are MNHEY and SMNVEV (reference sequence).

The chain couples TRBV11-2 to TRBJ2-7; TRBD1 matches at 9 bases. The CDR3 runs to 13 residues. Losses at the gene ends were 3 bases for V and 7 bases for J; bases not matched to a gene: 4. CDR1 SGHAT and CDR2 FQNNGV come from the germline V gene. This CDR3 reads CASSLGTGSEQYF. The DNA for the CDR3 is TGTGCCAGCAGCTTGGGGACAGGGAGTGAGCAGTACTTC.

This clone was observed a few times. The gene calls are TRBV29-1 and TRBJ2-3; 9 nucleotides line up with TRBD2. V lost 4 bases, J lost 8 bases, and 10 bases stayed unmatched. The germline gives CDR1 SQVTM, CDR2 ANQGSEA. CDR3 length equals 14 residues. CDR3 residues: CSVAFAGGAGTQYF. DNA for the CDR3: TGCAGCGTTGCTTTTGCGGGGGGGGCCGGTACGCAGTATTTT.

V is TRBV6-1 and J is TRBJ1-5; D gene ambiguous. The CDR3 contains 15 residues. V lost 8 bases and J lost 0, with 14 bases in between. Germline values: CDR1 MNHNS, CDR2 SASEGT. Written as DNA, the CDR3 is TGTGCCAGCGGGGAGAGGGATTATAGCAATCAGCCCCAGCATTTT. Residues: CASGERDYSNQPQHF.

Here the CDR3 reads CASKNAGTAFANTGELFF. Written as DNA, the CDR3 is TGTGCCAGTAAAAATGCCGGGACAGCGTTCGCGAACACCGGGGAGCTGTTTTTT. This sequence joins TRBV19 and TRBJ2-2; 7 bases agree with TRBD1. The ends lost 7 bases at V and 0 bases at J; junction bases unmatched: 14. CDR1 and CDR2 (germline): LNHDA, SQIVND (reference sequence). This CDR3 has 18 amino acids.

This clone was seen more than once but under ten times. The J gene is TRBJ2-7, the V gene TRBV7-6; TRBD1 is a possible D gene (6 bases). Germline lookup yields CDR1 SGHVS and CDR2 FNYEAQ. This CDR3 spans 17 amino acids. V gave up 1 base and J gave up 2 bases, with 18 bases separating them. The CDR3 coding sequence is TGTGCCAGCAGCTTAGGGGTGGTAGGGGGATCCCCCTACGAGCAGTACTTC. Protein product: CASSLGVVGGSPYEQYF.

This chain connects TRBV5-1 to TRBJ2-3; 9 bases are a match to TRBD1. The CDR3 runs 14 residues. Trimming at V came to 7 bases and at J to 5 bases, leaving 8 bases not matched to a gene. CDR1 is SGHRS and CDR2 is YFSETQ in the germline V gene. CDR3 in DNA: TGCGCCAGCGGATGGGACAGGGCGATAGATACGCAGTATTTT. The encoded protein is CASGWDRAIDTQYF.

V is TRBV4-2 and J is TRBJ1-1; the D gene is possibly TRBD1 (5 bases). The germline V gene encodes CDR1 LGHNA and CDR2 YNFKEQ. Deletions cut 4 bases from V and 7 bases from J, with 16 bases between. The CDR3 is made up of 14 amino acids. CDR3 bases: TGTGCCAGCAGCCCAAACGGACATATTGGTGAAGCTTTCTTT. Amino acids: CASSPNGHIGEAFF.

V gene TRBV7-9 combines with J gene TRBJ2-5; 9 bases are shared with TRBD2. Germline V lookup: CDR1 SEHNR, CDR2 FQNEAQ (reference sequence). Trimming cost V 1 base and J 2 bases; bases outside gene matches: 11. The CDR3 runs 18 residues. The DNA for the CDR3 is TGTGCCAGCAGCTTAGTCGCCATAGCGGGGGAGCTTCAAGAGACCCAGTACTTC. Its translation: CASSLVAIAGELQETQYF.

The chain employs TRBV7-3 and TRBJ2-3; 8 bases align to TRBD1. J gave up 4 bases and V 3 bases, and 3 bases lay outside the gene matches. Germline CDR1 SGHTA, CDR2 FQGTGA. CDR3 length: 14 amino acids. CDR3 residues: CASSFDRGADTQYF. CDR3 in DNA: TGTGCCAGCAGCTTCGACAGGGGCGCAGATACGCAGTATTTT.

This clone occurred once. This chain connects TRBV6-6 to TRBJ2-7; maybe TRBD2 (5 bases). V was pared by 5 bases and J by 6 bases, with 8 bases between. Germline loops: CDR1 MNHNY, CDR2 SVGAGI (reference sequence). This CDR3 region has 11 residues. This CDR3 reads CASSREGEQYF. CDR3 sequence (DNA): TGTGCCAGCAGTCGGGAAGGCGAGCAGTACTTC.

J is TRBJ2-5 and V is TRBV11-2; 7 nucleotides match TRBD1. V shed 2 bases, J shed 0 bases, and the junction held 3 bases outside the gene matches. This CDR3 is built from 15 residues. The germline V gene encodes CDR1 SGHAT and CDR2 FQNNGV. Written as DNA, the CDR3 is TGTGCCAGCAGCTTAATGGGACAGTACCAAGAGACCCAGTACTTC. Amino acid sequence: CASSLMGQYQETQYF.